The TCR beta chain described here comes from a study of blood T cell repertoires in COVID-19. Study information: The cDNA or gDNA used as material had been derived from T cells, B-cell-depleted T cells, or PBMCs.

The CDR3 runs 15 residues. CDR1 is SGHRS and CDR2 is YFSETQ in the germline V gene. V lost 4 bases, J lost 3 bases, and 5 bases stayed unmatched. Profiled with immunoSEQ multiplex PCR; TCRdb holds only in-frame clones, not every one. The table lists 220,000 or so clones, approximately 83% of them singletons. All recovered Cohort 3 donors got two negative PCRs, got clearance, or saw symptom resolution. This chain uses TRBV5-1 with TRBJ1-4; 8 nucleotides match TRBD1. This receptor was identified in a woman aged 55-69 years who had recovered from COVID-19. The sequenced material came from PBMCs or T cells enriched from blood (not recorded which). The CDR3 DNA reads as TGCGCCAGCAGCCCCCCGGGACAGGCTAATGAAAAACTGTTTTTT. Translating it yields CASSPPGQANEKLFF.